This T cell receptor beta chain was profiled in a study of T cell changes during pregnancy in multiple sclerosis. The assay was immunoSEQ multiplex PCR, and TCRdb's table has in-frame clones only and misses some. The sample yields just under 35,000 clones, approximately 91% seen once. The clonotype comes from a female donor in good health, enrolled as a control in a pregnancy study. This specimen consisted of peripheral blood, obtained in the second trimester of pregnancy.

The CDR3 region has the DNA TGTGCCATCAGGACGGTCGTGGGGCCCTACGAGCAGTACTTC. Residues: CAIRTVVGPYEQYF. This sequence joins TRBV10-3 and TRBJ2-7, with TRBD1 as a possible D gene (5 bases). Between the trimmed V and J ends, which lost 6 bases and 2 bases, there was a span of 14 bases. This CDR3 is built from 14 residues. CDR1 ENHRY and CDR2 SYGVKD come from the germline V gene.